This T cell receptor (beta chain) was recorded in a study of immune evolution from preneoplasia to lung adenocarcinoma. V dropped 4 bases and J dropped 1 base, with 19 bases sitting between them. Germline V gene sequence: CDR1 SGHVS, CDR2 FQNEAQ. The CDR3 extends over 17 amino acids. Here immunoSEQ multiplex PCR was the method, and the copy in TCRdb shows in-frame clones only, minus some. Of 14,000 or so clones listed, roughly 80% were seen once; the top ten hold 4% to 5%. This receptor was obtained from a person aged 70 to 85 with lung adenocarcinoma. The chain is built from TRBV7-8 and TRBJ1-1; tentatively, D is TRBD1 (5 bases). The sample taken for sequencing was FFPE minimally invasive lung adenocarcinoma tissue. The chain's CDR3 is CASSSRGRGKANTEAFF. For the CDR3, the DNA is TGTGCCAGCAGCTCGCGGGGCCGGGGGAAGGCGAACACTGAAGCTTTCTTT.